The rows below give T cell receptor beta chains drawn from one sample of a study of T-cell memory formation after mild COVID-19. TCRdb passed the 5' RACE reads through MiXCR, listing each CDR3 protein once. The table records about 350,000 distinct CDR3 sequences, about 13% of them present only once. Material: PBMCs or a T cell subset sorted from them (not recorded which). These receptors all come from a man between 18 and 29 years old who had mild COVID-19 (a few samples of this study predate the infection). Cell type and time point are not known. Both conserved end residues are part of each CDR3. D genes are given only for firm matches. Where a row states a size, it is once, few, many or the class of an expanded clone; other rows omit it.

>few|TRBJ1-2|TRBV7-2|NA
CASSLYGDGYTF
TGTGCCAGCAGCTTGTACGGGGACGGCTACACCTTC
>few|TRBJ1-2|TRBV29-1|TRBD1
CSVAKSGTGSYGYTF
TGCAGCGTTGCCAAGTCCGGGACAGGGTCTTATGGCTACACCTTC
>few|TRBJ1-5|TRBV20-1|NA
CSARDTYNNQPQHF
TGCAGTGCTAGAGATACGTACAACAATCAGCCCCAGCATTTT
>few|TRBJ1-5|TRBV7-2|NA
CASSPTQGSNQPQHF
TGTGCCAGCAGCCCTACACAGGGTAGCAATCAGCCCCAGCATTTT
>many|TRBJ2-7|TRBV29-1|TRBD1
CSVEGQNYEQYF
TGCAGCGTTGAGGGACAGAACTACGAGCAGTACTTC
>many|TRBJ2-7|TRBV5-1|TRBD1
CASSWTGAEQYF
TGCGCCAGCAGCTGGACAGGGGCCGAGCAGTACTTC
>once|TRBJ1-6|TRBV18|NA
CASSPNPDGTSLHF
TGTGCCAGCTCACCTAACCCGGACGGGACATCCCTCCACTTT
>many|TRBJ1-2|TRBV13|NA
CASRNEQYTYGYTF
TGTGCCAGCAGGAATGAACAGTATACCTATGGCTACACCTTC
>NA|TRBJ2-7|TRBV5-6|NA
CASSWQAGFYEQYF
TGTGCCAGCAGCTGGCAGGCCGGATTCTACGAGCAGTACTTC
>once|TRBJ1-3|TRBV9|NA
CASSATGVAGNTIYF
TGTGCCAGCAGCGCCACCGGAGTAGCCGGAAACACCATATATTTT
>NA|TRBJ2-3|TRBV5-4|TRBD2
CASSSGTSGSTDTQYF
TGTGCCAGCAGCTCCGGGACTAGCGGGAGCACAGATACGCAGTATTTT
>NA|TRBJ2-3|TRBV7-2|NA
CASTGYGGAATQYF
TGTGCCAGCACCGGTTACGGCGGGGCCGCAACGCAGTATTTT
>few|TRBJ1-6|TRBV20-1|NA
CSARGQDYNSPLHF
TGCAGTGCTAGAGGACAGGATTATAATTCACCCCTCCACTTT
>many|TRBJ2-7|TRBV5-1|NA
CASSFRGAGDEQYF
TGCGCCAGCAGCTTCCGGGGGGCAGGGGACGAGCAGTACTTC
>few|TRBJ1-5|TRBV30|NA
CAWSVMGNQPQHF
TGTGCCTGGAGTGTAATGGGGAACCAGCCCCAGCATTTT
>NA|TRBJ2-5|TRBV15|TRBD1
CATSRGQGAGTQYF
TGTGCCACCAGCAGAGGGCAGGGGGCCGGGACCCAGTACTTC
>NA|TRBJ1-5|TRBV5-5|TRBD1
CASSGRTGVNQPQHF
TGTGCCAGCAGCGGCCGGACAGGAGTTAATCAGCCCCAGCATTTT
>many|TRBJ2-3|TRBV7-2|NA
CASSLSGAAGTNTQYF
TGTGCCAGCAGCCTCTCGGGGGCGGCAGGCACGAATACGCAGTATTTT
>NA|TRBJ1-5|TRBV4-1|TRBD1
CASSRDSTRGLNQPQHF
TGCGCCAGCAGCAGGGACAGTACCCGTGGACTCAATCAGCCCCAGCATTTT
>many|TRBJ2-5|TRBV3-1|NA
CASSQSETQYF
TGTGCCAGCAGTCAGTCGGAGACCCAGTACTTC
>few|TRBJ1-6|TRBV18|NA
CATRGWDSPLHF
TGTGCCACCAGGGGTTGGGATTCACCCCTCCACTTT
>NA|TRBJ2-1|TRBV27|TRBD1
CASSYTGGAYNEQFF
TGTGCCAGCAGTTACACAGGGGGCGCCTACAATGAGCAGTTCTTC
>NA|TRBJ1-4|TRBV4-1|NA
CASSQDLLQGYELFF
TGCGCCAGCAGCCAAGATCTTTTGCAGGGGTATGAACTGTTTTTT
>many|TRBJ1-1|TRBV12-3/TRBV12-4|NA
CASTPRRRSKAFF
TGTGCCAGCACCCCCCGACGAAGGTCCAAAGCTTTCTTT
>many|TRBJ2-7|TRBV7-3|NA
CASSLRRGPTYEQYF
TGTGCCAGCAGCTTACGGCGGGGGCCTACCTACGAGCAGTACTTC
>few|TRBJ2-1|TRBV12-3/TRBV12-4|NA
CASSLSRSYNEQFF
TGTGCCAGCAGTTTATCACGGAGCTACAATGAGCAGTTCTTC
>NA|TRBJ1-1|TRBV6-2/TRBV6-3|NA
CASSYSMRRGSLEAFF
TGTGCCAGCAGTTACTCGATGCGGCGGGGGAGTCTTGAAGCTTTCTTT
>NA|TRBJ2-1|TRBV9|NA
CASSVVGGQGIYNEQFF
TGTGCCAGCAGCGTAGTCGGGGGCCAGGGGATTTACAATGAGCAGTTCTTC
>NA|TRBJ2-5|TRBV20-1|TRBD2
CSARALSGGGETQYF
TGCAGTGCTAGAGCCCTTAGCGGGGGAGGAGAGACCCAGTACTTC
>NA|TRBJ2-7|TRBV20-1|NA
CSGKSSYEQYF
TGCAGTGGGAAGAGCTCCTACGAGCAGTACTTC
>few|TRBJ2-5|TRBV18|NA
CASSPGVVETQYF
TGTGCCAGCTCACCCGGGGTCGTGGAGACCCAGTACTTC
>NA|TRBJ2-1|TRBV6-5|TRBD2
CASSPSGANSYNEQFF
TGTGCCAGCAGTCCTAGCGGGGCTAACTCCTACAATGAGCAGTTCTTC
>many|TRBJ2-5|TRBV4-1|NA
CASSQAPTETQYF
TGCGCCAGCAGCCAAGCTCCGACGGAGACCCAGTACTTC
>few|TRBJ1-2|TRBV20-1|NA
CSASRPGLGYGYTF
TGCAGTGCTAGCCGGCCAGGGCTAGGCTATGGCTACACCTTC
>few|TRBJ2-1|TRBV29-1|TRBD2
CSVEGPGTSGPRSYNEQFF
TGCAGCGTTGAAGGACCCGGGACTAGCGGGCCCCGGAGCTACAATGAGCAGTTCTTC
>many|TRBJ2-3|TRBV5-1|NA
CASSLMGNTDTQYF
TGCGCCAGCAGCTTGATGGGCAACACAGATACGCAGTATTTT
>few|TRBJ1-4|TRBV5-1|NA
CASSLGDRRGEKLFF
TGCGCCAGCAGCTTGGGAGACAGGCGGGGTGAAAAACTGTTTTTT
>NA|TRBJ2-1|TRBV5-1|NA
CASSLSQEQFF
TGCGCCAGCAGTCTGTCTCAGGAGCAGTTCTTC
>many|TRBJ2-2|TRBV11-2|NA
CASSRTSSNTGELFF
TGTGCCAGCAGCAGAACTAGCTCTAACACCGGGGAGCTGTTTTTT